The clone carrying this T cell receptor beta chain showed up just a few times. This record comes from a study of blood T cell repertoires in COVID-19. Whole-study context: The study drew acute and convalescent COVID-19 samples from the United States, Italy and Spain. The cDNA or gDNA used as material had been derived from T cells, B-cell-depleted T cells, or PBMCs.

Germline V gene lookup returns CDR1 SGHRS and CDR2 YFSETQ. Losses at the gene ends were 0 bases for V and 8 bases for J; bases not matched to a gene: 9. The CDR3 contains 16 residues. In the study's own analysis: From reference gene primer amplification, estimates of nucleated cell counts were derived. This table comes from immunoSEQ multiplex PCR, and its TCRdb copy is limited to in-frame clones, with some not included. D and trimming come from the DNA, and the V and J calls and clone size come from that table. The sample shows tens of thousands of clones, around 90% of them seen only once. The specimen sequenced was peripheral blood. The receptor comes from an elderly woman with acute or convalescent COVID-19. The chain has TRBV5-1 and TRBJ2-2, with 8 bases identical to TRBD1. CDR3 in amino acids: CASSLADRAGPGELFF. DNA for the CDR3: TGCGCCAGCAGCTTGGCGGACAGGGCTGGACCAGGGGAGCTGTTTTTT.